This TCR beta chain was observed in a study of cytomegalovirus exposure and HLA in healthy donors. Across the whole study: One earlier analysis, a look at some 180 million T cells, found some 100 million unique TCR beta sequences. Study findings and constraints: Sequencing depth across donors, presence/absence analyses assumed, was roughly uniform.

Amplification used 60 Vbeta primers and 13 Jbeta primers. The table came from immunoSEQ multiplex PCR; TCRdb's copy has only in-frame clones and leaves some out. The sample has 69,000 or so clones; roughly three quarters are singletons. Concerning this clone itself: Its specificity is not known.

Donors sampled were nominally healthy, though unrecorded immune exposures were likely. The CDR3 has 15 amino acids. Germline assignment: CDR1 LNHDA and CDR2 SQIVND (reference sequence). V was pared by 1 base and J by 4 bases, with 11 bases between. The sample was PBMCs. This clonotype originated in a young man in good health and CMV-seronegative. J is TRBJ2-4 and V is TRBV19, with D unclear. The CDR3, as DNA: TGTGCCAGTAGTATAGGGCTCCTCGGGAAAAACATTCAGTACTTC. Protein sequence: CASSIGLLGKNIQYF.